This TCR beta chain was retrieved from a study of blood T cell repertoires in COVID-19. This CDR3 comprises 18 residues. Trimming cost V 6 bases and J 1 base; bases outside gene matches: 15. Germline loops: CDR1 SGHTA, CDR2 FQGNSA. Authors' processing steps: Reference gene primer amplification yielded estimated nucleated cell counts. Sequenced by immunoSEQ multiplex PCR; TCRdb stores in-frame clones only, minus some. V and J calls and clone size are as listed in that table; D and trimming were resolved from the DNA. The table lists about 220,000 clones, roughly 89% of them singletons. Among Cohort 3 donors, those recovered had two negative PCRs, clearance, or symptom resolution.

V is TRBV7-2 and J is TRBJ1-1, with 9 bases lining up with TRBD1. This TCR came from a woman between 35 and 50 years old who had recovered from COVID-19. Material for sequencing was PBMCs or T cells enriched from blood (not recorded which). CDR3 amino acids: CASRPRAQGASGNTEAFF. CDR3 DNA sequence: TGTGCCAGCAGACCAAGGGCACAGGGGGCTAGTGGGAACACTGAAGCTTTCTTT.